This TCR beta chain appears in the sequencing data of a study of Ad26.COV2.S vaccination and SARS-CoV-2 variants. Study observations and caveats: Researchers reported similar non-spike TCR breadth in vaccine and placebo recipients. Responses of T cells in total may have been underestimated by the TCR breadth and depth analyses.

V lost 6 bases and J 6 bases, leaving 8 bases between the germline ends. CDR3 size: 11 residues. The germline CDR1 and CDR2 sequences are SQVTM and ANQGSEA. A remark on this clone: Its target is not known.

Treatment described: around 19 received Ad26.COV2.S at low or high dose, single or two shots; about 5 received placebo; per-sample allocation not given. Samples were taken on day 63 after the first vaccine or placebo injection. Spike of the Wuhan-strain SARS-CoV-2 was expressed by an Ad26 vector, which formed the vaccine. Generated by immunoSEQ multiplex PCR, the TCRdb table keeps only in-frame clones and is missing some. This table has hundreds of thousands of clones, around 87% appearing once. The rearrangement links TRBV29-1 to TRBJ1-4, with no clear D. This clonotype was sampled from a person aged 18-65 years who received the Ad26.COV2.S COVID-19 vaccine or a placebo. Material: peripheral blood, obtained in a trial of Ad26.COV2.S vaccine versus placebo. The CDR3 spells CSVPMDEKLFF. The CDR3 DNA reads TGCAGCGTCCCTATGGATGAAAAACTGTTTTTT.